The rows below give T cell receptor beta chains drawn from one sample of a study of beta chain features in type 1 diabetes. The repertoire was sequenced with immunoSEQ multiplex PCR; TCRdb's copy has only in-frame clones and lacks some. Altogether approximately 730,000 clones are present, roughly an eighth being singletons, with the ten largest covering 0.022%. The sequenced material came from naive CD4+ T cells from blood. Receptor source: a man aged 18 to 29 with type 1 diabetes. Each CDR3 is given with its conserved first and last residue.

V: TRBV6-5; CDR3: CASRDRDRSYEQYF
V: TRBV7-6; CDR3: CASSPTEGSYNEQFF
V: TRBV7-9; CDR3: CASSSGTGDNYGYTF
V: TRBV29-1; CDR3: CSVWQGVVNTEAFF
V: TRBV27; CDR3: CASSPDSPRYGYTF
V: TRBV13; CDR3: CASSLEAGAVGPLHF
V: TRBV5-6; CDR3: CASSLVGSWEDTGELFF
V: TRBV30; CDR3: CAWSVRVSGANVLTF
V: TRBV7-9; CDR3: CASSLRQYPDTQYF
V: TRBV6-5; CDR3: CASSYSRGRTPEQFF
V: TRBV9; CDR3: CASSVSQGAIQYF
V: TRBV7-2; CDR3: CASSDSGANVLTF
V: TRBV5-6; CDR3: CASSRYANDEQFF
V: TRBV10-3; CDR3: CAITATGANTEAFF
V: TRBV5-1; CDR3: CASSLDRGYSEQYF
V: TRBV15; CDR3: CATSRDRAVNNEQFF
V: TRBV19; CDR3: CASIGRGGQPQHF
V: TRBV5-1; CDR3: CASRGSAVIGNEQFF
V: TRBV7-9; CDR3: CASSRRGGTAEAFF
V: TRBV9; CDR3: CASSPPAANTEAFF
V: TRBV6-1; CDR3: CASRATGADTQYF
V: TRBV7-9; CDR3: CASSALAGQGQETQYF
V: TRBV7-3; CDR3: CASSPQGAVDTEAFF
V: TRBV18; CDR3: CASSPTGTASNEQFF
V: TRBV30; CDR3: CAWSRVSGQPQHF
V: TRBV5-1; CDR3: CASSTIGGIGDYTF
V: TRBV10-3; CDR3: CAISSSGTGGDTQYF
V: TRBV4-1; CDR3: CASSQDLGRATNEKLFF
V: TRBV20-1; CDR3: CSASWDEKLFF
V: TRBV4-1; CDR3: CASSQERITPNEQFF
V: TRBV25-1; CDR3: CASSERNRGETQYF
V: TRBV30; CDR3: CAWSSQGDQPQHF
V: TRBV5-1; CDR3: CASSLGHPNTGELFF
V: TRBV6-1; CDR3: CASTRSPSGYGYTF
V: TRBV7-2; CDR3: CASSPMGTSHSTDTQYF
V: TRBV27; CDR3: CASSKYGLGDEKLFF
V: TRBV30; CDR3: CAWSVGAGVETQYF
V: TRBV4-1; CDR3: CASSQDLVTAYTGELFF
V: TRBV18; CDR3: CASHPEGGNNSPLHF
V: TRBV19; CDR3: CASSIGGTEANYGYTF
V: TRBV27; CDR3: CASRNPGTGSYEQYF
V: TRBV12-5; CDR3: CASGLSGSSEQYF
V: TRBV6-6; CDR3: CASSPPGQTDTQYF
V: TRBV4-1; CDR3: CASSPTSGGFIKYQETQYF
V: TRBV6-5; CDR3: CASSYFPEQFF
V: TRBV30; CDR3: CAWASPGQGFYEQYF
V: TRBV25-1; CDR3: CASSKGEGTDTQYF
V: TRBV2; CDR3: CASTGDIPTGYGYTF
V: TRBV10-1; CDR3: CASSESPPGPYNEQFF
V: TRBV30; CDR3: CAWSPMGDQPQHF
V: TRBV30; CDR3: CATPRSGAQLDSPLHF
V: TRBV11-2; CDR3: CASRLAGGYNEQFF
V: TRBV29-1; CDR3: CSVRGQGAPEQYF